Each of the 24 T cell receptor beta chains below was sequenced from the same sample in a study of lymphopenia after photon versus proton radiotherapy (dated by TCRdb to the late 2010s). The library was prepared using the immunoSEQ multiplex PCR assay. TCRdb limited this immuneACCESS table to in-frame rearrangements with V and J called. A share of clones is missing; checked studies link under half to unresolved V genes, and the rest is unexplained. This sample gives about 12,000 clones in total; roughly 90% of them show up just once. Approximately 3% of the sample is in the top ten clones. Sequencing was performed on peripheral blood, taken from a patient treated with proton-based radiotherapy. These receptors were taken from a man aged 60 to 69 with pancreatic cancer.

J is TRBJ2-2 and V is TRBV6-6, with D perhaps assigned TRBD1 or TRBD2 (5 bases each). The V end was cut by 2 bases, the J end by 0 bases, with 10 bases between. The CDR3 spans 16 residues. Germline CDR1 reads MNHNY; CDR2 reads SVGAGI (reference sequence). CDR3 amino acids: CASSYPPGPNTGELFF. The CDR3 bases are TGTGCCAGCAGTTACCCTCCGGGACCGAACACCGGGGAGCTGTTTTTT.

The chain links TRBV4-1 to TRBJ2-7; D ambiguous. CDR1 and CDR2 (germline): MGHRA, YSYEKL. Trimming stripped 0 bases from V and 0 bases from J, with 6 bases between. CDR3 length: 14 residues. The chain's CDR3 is CASSQDPGSYEQYF. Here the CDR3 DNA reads TGCGCCAGCAGCCAAGATCCAGGCTCCTACGAGCAGTACTTC.

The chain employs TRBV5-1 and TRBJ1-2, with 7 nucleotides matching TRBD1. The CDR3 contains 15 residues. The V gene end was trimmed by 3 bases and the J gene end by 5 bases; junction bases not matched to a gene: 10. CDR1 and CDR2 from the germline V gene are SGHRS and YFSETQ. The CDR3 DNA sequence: TGCGCCAGCAGCTACCCGGGACAGAAGGTTTATGGCTACACCTTC. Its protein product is CASSYPGQKVYGYTF.

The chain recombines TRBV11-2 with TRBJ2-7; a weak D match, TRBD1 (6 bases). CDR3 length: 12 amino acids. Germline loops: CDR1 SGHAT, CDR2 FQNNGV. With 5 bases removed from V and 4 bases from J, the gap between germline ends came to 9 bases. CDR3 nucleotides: TGTGCCAGCAGCATACAGGGTTACGAGCAGTACTTC. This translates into CASSIQGYEQYF.

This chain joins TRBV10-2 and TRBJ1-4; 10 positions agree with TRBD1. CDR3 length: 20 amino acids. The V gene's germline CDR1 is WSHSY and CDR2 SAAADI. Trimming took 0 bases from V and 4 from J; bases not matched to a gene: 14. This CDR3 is CASSESNSGWDRGLNEKLFF. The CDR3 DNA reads TGCGCCAGCAGTGAGTCGAATTCAGGCTGGGACAGGGGTCTTAATGAAAAACTGTTTTTT.

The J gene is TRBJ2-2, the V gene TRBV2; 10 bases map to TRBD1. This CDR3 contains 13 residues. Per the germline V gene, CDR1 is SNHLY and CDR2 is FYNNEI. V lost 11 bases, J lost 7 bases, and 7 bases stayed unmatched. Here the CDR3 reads CALGTGDDGELFF. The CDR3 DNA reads TGTGCCCTAGGGACAGGGGATGACGGGGAGCTGTTTTTT.

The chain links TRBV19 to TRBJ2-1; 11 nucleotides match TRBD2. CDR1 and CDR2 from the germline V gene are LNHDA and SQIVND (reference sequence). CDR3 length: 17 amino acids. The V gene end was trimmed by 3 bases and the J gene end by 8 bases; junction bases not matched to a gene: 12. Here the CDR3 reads CASSILSIAGGGDEQFF. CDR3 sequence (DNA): TGTGCCAGTAGTATCCTCTCGATAGCGGGAGGGGGAGATGAGCAGTTCTTC. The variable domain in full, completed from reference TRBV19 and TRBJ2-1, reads DGGITQSPKYLFRKEGQNVTLSCEQNLNHDAMYWYRQDPGQGLRLIYYSQIVNDFQKGDIAEGYSVSREKKESFPLTVTSAQKNPTAFYLCASSILSIAGGGDEQFFGPGTRLTVL.

The CDR3 nucleotides read TGTGCCTGGAGCGGACTAGCGGGAGGGCCGTTCTATACGCAGTATTTT. Its protein product is CAWSGLAGGPFYTQYF. This chain links TRBV30 with TRBJ2-3, with 15 nucleotides matching TRBD2. The V segment lost 3 bases and the J segment 7 bases; nucleotides outside the gene matches: 8. This CDR3 has 16 amino acids. CDR1 is GTSNPN and CDR2 is SVGIG in the germline V gene (reference sequence).

Written as DNA, the CDR3 is TGTGCCAGCAGCTACGGTCAGGGTAGCGGTACCTACAATGAGCAGTTCTTC. This sequence encodes CASSYGQGSGTYNEQFF. The chain has TRBV7-8 and TRBJ2-1; D perhaps matches TRBD2 (6 bases). Germline V gives CDR1 SGHVS, CDR2 FQNEAQ. The CDR3 has 17 residues. Trimming took off 4 bases at V and 2 bases at J, with 18 bases between the two ends.

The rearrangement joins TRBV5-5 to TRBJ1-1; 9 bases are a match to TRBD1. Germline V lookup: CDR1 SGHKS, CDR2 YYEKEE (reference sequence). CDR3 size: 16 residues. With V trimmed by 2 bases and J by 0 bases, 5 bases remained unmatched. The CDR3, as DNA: TGTGCCAGCAGCTTAAGACAGGGGGGCATGAACACTGAAGCTTTCTTT. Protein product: CASSLRQGGMNTEAFF.

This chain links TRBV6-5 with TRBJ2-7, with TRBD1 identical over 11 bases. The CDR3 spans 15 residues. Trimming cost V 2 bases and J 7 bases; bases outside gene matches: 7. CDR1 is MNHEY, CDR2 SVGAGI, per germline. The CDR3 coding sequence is TGTGCCAGCAGTTACCTGGACAGGGGGCTGGGTGAGCAGTACTTC. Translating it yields CASSYLDRGLGEQYF.

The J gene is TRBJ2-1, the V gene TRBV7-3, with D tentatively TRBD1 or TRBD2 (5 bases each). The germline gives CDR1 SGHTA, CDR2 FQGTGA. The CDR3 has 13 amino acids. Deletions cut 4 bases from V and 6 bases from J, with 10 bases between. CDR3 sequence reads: CASSSGPRNEQFF. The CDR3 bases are TGTGCCAGCAGCTCGGGACCGCGCAATGAGCAGTTCTTC.

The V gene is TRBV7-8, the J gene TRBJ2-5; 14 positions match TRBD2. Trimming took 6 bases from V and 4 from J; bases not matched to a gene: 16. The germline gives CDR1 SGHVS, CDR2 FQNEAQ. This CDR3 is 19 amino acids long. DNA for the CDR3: TGTGCCAGCAGTAAAAAAGGGACTAGCGGGAGAAGATTTTCAGAGACCCAGTACTTC. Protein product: CASSKKGTSGRRFSETQYF.

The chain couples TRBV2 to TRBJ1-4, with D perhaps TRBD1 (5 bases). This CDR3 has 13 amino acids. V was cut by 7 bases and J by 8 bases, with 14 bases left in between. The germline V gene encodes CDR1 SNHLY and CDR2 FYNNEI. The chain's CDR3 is CASNSGRQEKLFF. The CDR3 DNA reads TGTGCCAGCAATTCGGGGCGCCAGGAAAAACTGTTTTTT.

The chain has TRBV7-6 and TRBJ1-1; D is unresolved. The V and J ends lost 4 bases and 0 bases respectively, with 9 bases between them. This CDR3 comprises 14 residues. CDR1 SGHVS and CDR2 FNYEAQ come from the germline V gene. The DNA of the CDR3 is TGTGCCAGCAGCTCTCTACAATTGAACACTGAAGCTTTCTTT. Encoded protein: CASSSLQLNTEAFF.

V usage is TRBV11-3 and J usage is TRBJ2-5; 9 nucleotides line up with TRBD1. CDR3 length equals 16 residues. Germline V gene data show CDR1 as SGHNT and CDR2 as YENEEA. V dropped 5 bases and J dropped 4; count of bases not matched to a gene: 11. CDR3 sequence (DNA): TGTGCCAGCAGCACAGGAGGACAGGGGCCAGGAGAGACCCAGTACTTC. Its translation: CASSTGGQGPGETQYF. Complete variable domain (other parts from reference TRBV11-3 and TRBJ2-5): EAGVVQSPRYKIIEKKQPVAFWCNPISGHNTLYWYLQNLGQGPELLIRYENEEAVDDSQLPKDRFSAERLKGVDSTLKIQPAELGDSAVYLCASSTGGQGPGETQYFGPGTRLLVL.

The CDR3 DNA reads as TGTGCCAGCAGCTTGGAATACTATGGCTACACCTTC. This sequence encodes CASSLEYYGYTF. This chain joins TRBV5-6 and TRBJ1-2; D remains ambiguous. The CDR3 is 12 residues long. Germline CDR1 SGHDT, CDR2 YYEEEE. V gave up 0 bases and J gave up 3 bases, with 3 bases separating them. Complete variable domain (other parts from reference TRBV5-6 and TRBJ1-2): DAGVTQSPTHLIKTRGQQVTLRCSPKSGHDTVSWYQQALGQGPQFIFQYYEEEERQRGNFPDRFSGHQFPNYSSELNVNALLLGDSALYLCASSLEYYGYTFGSGTRLTVV.

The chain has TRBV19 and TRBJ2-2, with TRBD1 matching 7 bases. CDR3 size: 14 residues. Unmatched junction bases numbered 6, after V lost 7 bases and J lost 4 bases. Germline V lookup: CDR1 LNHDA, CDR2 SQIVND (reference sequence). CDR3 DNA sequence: TGTGCCAGTACTCCGACAGGGCCCACCGGGGAGCTGTTTTTT. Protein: CASTPTGPTGELFF.

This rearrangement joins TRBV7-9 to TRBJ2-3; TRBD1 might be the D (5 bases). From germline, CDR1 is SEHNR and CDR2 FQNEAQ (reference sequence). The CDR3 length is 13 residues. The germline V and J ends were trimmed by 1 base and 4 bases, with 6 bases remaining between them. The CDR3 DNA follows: TGTGCCAGCAGCTTAGAGGGGCCAGATACGCAGTATTTT. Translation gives CASSLEGPDTQYF.

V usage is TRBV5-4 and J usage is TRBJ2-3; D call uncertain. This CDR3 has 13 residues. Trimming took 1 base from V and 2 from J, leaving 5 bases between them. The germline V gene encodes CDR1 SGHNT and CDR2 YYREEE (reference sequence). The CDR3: CASSLTPTDTQYF. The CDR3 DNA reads TGTGCCAGCAGCTTGACCCCCACAGATACGCAGTATTTT.

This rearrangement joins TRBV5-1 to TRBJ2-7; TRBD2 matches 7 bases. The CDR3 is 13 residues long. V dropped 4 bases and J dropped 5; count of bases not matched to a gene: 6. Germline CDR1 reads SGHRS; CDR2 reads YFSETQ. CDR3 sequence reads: CASSGTKRDEQYF. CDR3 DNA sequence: TGCGCCAGCAGCGGGACTAAACGAGACGAGCAGTACTTC.

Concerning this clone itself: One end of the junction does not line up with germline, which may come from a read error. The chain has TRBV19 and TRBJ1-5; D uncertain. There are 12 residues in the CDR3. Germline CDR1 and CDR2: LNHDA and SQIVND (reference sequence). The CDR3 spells CASSVDNQPQHF. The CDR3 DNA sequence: TGTGCCAGTAGTGTAGACAATCAGCCCCAGCATTTT.

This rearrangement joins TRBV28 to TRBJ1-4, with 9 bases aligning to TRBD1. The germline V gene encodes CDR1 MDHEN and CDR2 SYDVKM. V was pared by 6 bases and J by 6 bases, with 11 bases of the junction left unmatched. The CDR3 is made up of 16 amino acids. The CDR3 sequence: CASSVTGTGSYEKLFF. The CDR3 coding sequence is TGTGCCAGCAGCGTTACCGGGACAGGGTCTTATGAAAAACTGTTTTTT. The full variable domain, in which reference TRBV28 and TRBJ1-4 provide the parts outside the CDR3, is DVKVTQSSRYLVKRTGEKVFLECVQDMDHENMFWYRQDPGLGLRLIYFSYDVKMKEKGDIPEGYSVSREKKERFSLILESASTNQTSMYLCASSVTGTGSYEKLFFGSGTQLSVL.

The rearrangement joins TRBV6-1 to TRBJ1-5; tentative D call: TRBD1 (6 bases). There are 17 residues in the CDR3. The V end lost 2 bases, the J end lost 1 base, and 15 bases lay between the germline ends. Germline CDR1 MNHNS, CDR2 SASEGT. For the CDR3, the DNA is TGTGCCAGCAGTGAATCTACGGGGGCAGGCAGCAATCAGCCCCAGCATTTT. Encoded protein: CASSESTGAGSNQPQHF.